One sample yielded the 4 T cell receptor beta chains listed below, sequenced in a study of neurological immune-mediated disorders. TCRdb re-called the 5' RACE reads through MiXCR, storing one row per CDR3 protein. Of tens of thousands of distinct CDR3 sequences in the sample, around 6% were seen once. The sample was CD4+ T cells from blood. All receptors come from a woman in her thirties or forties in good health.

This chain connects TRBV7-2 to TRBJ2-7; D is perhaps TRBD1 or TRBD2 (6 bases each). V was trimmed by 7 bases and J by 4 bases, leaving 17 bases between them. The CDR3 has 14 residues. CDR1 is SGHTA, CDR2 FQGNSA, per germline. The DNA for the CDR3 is TGTGCCAGCACCCCGGGGGCGGGTAGGTACGAGCAGTACTTC. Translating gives CASTPGAGRYEQYF.

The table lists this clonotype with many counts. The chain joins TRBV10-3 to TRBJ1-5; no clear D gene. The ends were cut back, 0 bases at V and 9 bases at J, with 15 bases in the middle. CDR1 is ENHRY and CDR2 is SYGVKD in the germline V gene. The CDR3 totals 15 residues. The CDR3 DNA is TGTGCCATCAGTGAGTCGCTACAACCGGCACGGCCCCAGCATTTT. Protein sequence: CAISESLQPARPQHF.

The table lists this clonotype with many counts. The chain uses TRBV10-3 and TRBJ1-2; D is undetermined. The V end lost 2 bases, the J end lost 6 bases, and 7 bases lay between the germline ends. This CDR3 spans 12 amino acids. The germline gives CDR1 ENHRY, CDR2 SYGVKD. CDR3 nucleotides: TGTGCCATCAGTGAGAGGCAGGATGGCTACACCTTC. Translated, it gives CAISERQDGYTF.

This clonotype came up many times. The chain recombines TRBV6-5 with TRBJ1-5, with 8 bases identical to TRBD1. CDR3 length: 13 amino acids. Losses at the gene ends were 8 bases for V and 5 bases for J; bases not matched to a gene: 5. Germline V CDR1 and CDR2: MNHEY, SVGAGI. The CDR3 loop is CASQGADDQPQHF. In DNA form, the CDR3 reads TGTGCCAGCCAGGGGGCAGATGATCAGCCCCAGCATTTT.